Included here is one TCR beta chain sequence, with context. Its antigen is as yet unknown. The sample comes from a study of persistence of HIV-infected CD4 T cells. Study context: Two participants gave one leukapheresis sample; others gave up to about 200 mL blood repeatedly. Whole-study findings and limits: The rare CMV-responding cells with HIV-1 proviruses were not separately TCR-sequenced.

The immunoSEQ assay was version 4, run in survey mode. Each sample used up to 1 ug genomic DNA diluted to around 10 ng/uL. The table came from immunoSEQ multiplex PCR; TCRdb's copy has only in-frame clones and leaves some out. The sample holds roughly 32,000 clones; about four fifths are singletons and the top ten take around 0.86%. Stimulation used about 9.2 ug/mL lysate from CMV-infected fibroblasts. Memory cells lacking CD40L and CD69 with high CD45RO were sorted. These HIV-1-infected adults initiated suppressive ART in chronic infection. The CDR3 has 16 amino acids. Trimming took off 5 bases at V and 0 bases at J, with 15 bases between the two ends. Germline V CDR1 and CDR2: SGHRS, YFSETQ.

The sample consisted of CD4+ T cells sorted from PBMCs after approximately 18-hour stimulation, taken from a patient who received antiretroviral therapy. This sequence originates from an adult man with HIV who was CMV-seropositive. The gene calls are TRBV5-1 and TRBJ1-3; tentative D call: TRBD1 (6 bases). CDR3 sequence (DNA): TGCGCCAGCAGTTTTGGGGGCCTCGTCTCTGGAAACACCATATATTTT. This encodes CASSFGGLVSGNTIYF.